One and the same sample provided the 6 T cell receptor beta chains below, sequenced in a study of beta chain features in type 1 diabetes. cDNA synthesis used the whole RNA isolate, giving expressed TCRB sequences. Clones were read by immunoSEQ multiplex PCR, and TCRdb kept only the in-frame ones, dropping some. The sample shows hundreds of thousands of clones, around 15% of them seen only once. Sequencing input: central memory CD4+ T cells from blood. The origin of the receptors is a man younger than 45 in good health.

This clone has a count of ten or more. The chain is built from TRBV5-1 and TRBJ2-1, with a possible D match to TRBD2 (6 bases). This CDR3 is built from 17 residues. The germline V gene has CDR1 SGHRS and CDR2 YFSETQ. Trimming cost V 1 base and J 7 bases, with 21 bases left between them. The CDR3 reads CASSLYSTGTAGNEQFF. In DNA, the CDR3 is TGCGCCAGCAGCTTGTATTCGACCGGGACGGCGGGGAATGAGCAGTTCTTC.

The rearrangement joins TRBV10-3 to TRBJ2-7; D perhaps matches TRBD2 (6 bases). Trimming cost V 0 bases and J 4 bases, with 10 bases left between them. Germline V gene sequence: CDR1 ENHRY, CDR2 SYGVKD. CDR3 size: 14 residues. CDR3 sequence: CAISESAGRYEQYV. The CDR3 coding sequence is TGTGCCATCAGTGAGTCAGCAGGGAGGTACGAGCAGTACGTC.

The table lists this clone with many counts. V and J are TRBV21-1 and TRBJ2-7; the DNA was not compared with TRBD2, the D call given in the table. TRBV21-1 is a documented pseudogene. This CDR3 region has 16 residues. The CDR3 here is CASTIPEYALSSEQYF. The DNA for the CDR3 is TGTGCCAGCACCATCCCGGAGTACGCCCTATCCTCCGAGCAGTACTTC.

There are a few counts of this clone. The chain uses TRBV28 and TRBJ1-5; D remains unclear. This CDR3 is 12 amino acids long. With 6 bases removed from V and 2 bases from J, the gap between germline ends came to 5 bases. The germline CDR1 and CDR2 sequences are MDHEN and SYDVKM. The CDR3 nucleotides read TGTGCCAGCAGGCCGGGCAATCAGCCCCAGCATTTT. Translated, it gives CASRPGNQPQHF. Variable domain in full (rest from reference TRBV28 and TRBJ1-5): DVKVTQSSRYLVKRTGEKVFLECVQDMDHENMFWYRQDPGLGLRLIYFSYDVKMKEKGDIPEGYSVSREKKERFSLILESASTNQTSMYLCASRPGNQPQHFGDGTRLSIL.

This sequence joins TRBV5-6 and TRBJ2-7, with 7 bases identical to TRBD2. This CDR3 is 16 amino acids long. The germline CDR1 and CDR2 sequences are SGHDT and YYEEEE. After removal of 3 bases from V and 6 bases from J, the junction contained 15 bases not matched to a gene. This CDR3 reads CASSYGLGGSGSEQYF. In DNA form, the CDR3 reads TGTGCCAGCAGCTACGGATTGGGCGGGAGTGGCAGCGAGCAGTACTTC.

This clone was seen a handful of times. The chain employs TRBV6-5 and TRBJ1-2, with no clear D. Germline loops: CDR1 MNHEY, CDR2 SVGAGI. V gave up 6 bases and J gave up 8 bases, with 16 bases separating them. CDR3 length: 13 residues. The CDR3 sequence: CASSRDGNGGYTF. DNA of the CDR3: TGTGCCAGCAGCCGAGACGGGAATGGAGGCTACACCTTC.